The source of this TCR beta chain is a study of Ad26.COV2.S vaccination and SARS-CoV-2 variants. The wider study: Once or twice, 56 days apart, Ad26.COV2.S was delivered intramuscularly. Study-wide results and caveats: Vaccinated individuals (as opposed to placebo recipients) had higher spike-specific TCR breadth. Responses of spike-specific T cells (both CD8+ and CD4+) reportedly showed substantial breadth after vaccination. TCR breadth and depth analyses may have underestimated total T cell responses.

As to treatment: 19 received Ad26.COV2.S at low or high dose, single or two shots; about 5 received placebo; per-sample allocation not given. Day 63 after the first injection of vaccine or placebo was the sampling time. In the case of this clone: As yet, its antigen is unknown.

Here immunoSEQ multiplex PCR was the method, and the copy in TCRdb shows in-frame clones only, minus some. Here the sample spans about 400,000 clones, 88% being singletons. Germline CDR1 and CDR2: SGHTA and FQGNSA. V was pared by 1 base and J by 2 bases, with 13 bases between. There are 16 residues in the CDR3. The chain recombines TRBV7-2 with TRBJ2-3, with D unresolved. This receptor was obtained from a person between 18 and 60 years old who received the Ad26.COV2.S COVID-19 vaccine or a placebo. The specimen was peripheral blood, collected in a trial of Ad26.COV2.S vaccine versus placebo. CDR3 amino acids: CASSLGVGFLTDTQYF. The CDR3 DNA reads TGTGCCAGCAGCTTAGGTGTCGGATTTCTCACAGATACGCAGTATTTT.